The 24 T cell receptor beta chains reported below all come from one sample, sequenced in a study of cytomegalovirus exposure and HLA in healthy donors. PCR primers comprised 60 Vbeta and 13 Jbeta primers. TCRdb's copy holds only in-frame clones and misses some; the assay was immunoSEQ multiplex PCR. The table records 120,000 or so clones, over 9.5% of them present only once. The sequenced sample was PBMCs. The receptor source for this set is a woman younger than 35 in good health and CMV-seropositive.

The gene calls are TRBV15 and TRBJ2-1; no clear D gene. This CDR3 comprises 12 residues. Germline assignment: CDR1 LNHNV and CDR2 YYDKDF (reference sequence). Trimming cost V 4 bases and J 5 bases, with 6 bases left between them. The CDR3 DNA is TGTGCCACCAGCACGGTTAACAATGAGCAGTTCTTC. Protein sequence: CATSTVNNEQFF.

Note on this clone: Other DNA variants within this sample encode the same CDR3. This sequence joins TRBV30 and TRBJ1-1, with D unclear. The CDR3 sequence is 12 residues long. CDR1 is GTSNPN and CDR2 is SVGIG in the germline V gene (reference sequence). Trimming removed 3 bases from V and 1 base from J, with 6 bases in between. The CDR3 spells CAWRSSNTEAFF. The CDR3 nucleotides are TGTGCCTGGAGATCGTCGAACACTGAAGCTTTCTTT.

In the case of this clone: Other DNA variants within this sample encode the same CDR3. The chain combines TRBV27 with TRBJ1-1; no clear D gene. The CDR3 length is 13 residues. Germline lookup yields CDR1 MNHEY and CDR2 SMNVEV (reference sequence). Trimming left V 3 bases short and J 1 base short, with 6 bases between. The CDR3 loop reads CASSLTGNTEAFF. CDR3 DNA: TGTGCCAGCAGTTTGACGGGGAACACTGAAGCTTTCTTT.

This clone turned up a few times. Here the CDR3 reads CASSDPTGLSGYTF. Written as DNA, the CDR3 is TGTGCCAGCAGTGATCCGACAGGGCTCAGCGGCTACACCTTC. This sequence joins TRBV6-1 and TRBJ1-2; 7 nucleotides agree with TRBD1. CDR1 is MNHNS and CDR2 is SASEGT in the germline V gene. With V trimmed by 3 bases and J by 8 bases, 9 bases remained unmatched. The CDR3 totals 14 residues.

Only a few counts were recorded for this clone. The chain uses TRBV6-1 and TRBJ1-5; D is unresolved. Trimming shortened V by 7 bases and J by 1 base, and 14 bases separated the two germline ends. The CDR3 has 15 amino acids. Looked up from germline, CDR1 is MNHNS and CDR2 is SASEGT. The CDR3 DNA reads TGTGCCAGCATACATGGGAGGGCGAGCAATCAGCCCCAGCATTTT. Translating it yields CASIHGRASNQPQHF.

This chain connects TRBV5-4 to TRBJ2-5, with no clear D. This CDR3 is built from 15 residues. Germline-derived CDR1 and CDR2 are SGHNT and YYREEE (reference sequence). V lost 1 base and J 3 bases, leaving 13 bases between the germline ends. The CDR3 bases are TGTGCCAGCAGCTTGAATGCCCCCGCGGAAGAGACCCAGTACTTC. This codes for CASSLNAPAEETQYF. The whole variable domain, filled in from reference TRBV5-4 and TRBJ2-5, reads ETGVTQSPTHLIKTRGQQVTLRCSSQSGHNTVSWYQQALGQGPQFIFQYYREEENGRGNFPPRFSGLQFPNYSSELNVNALELDDSALYLCASSLNAPAEETQYFGPGTRLLVL.

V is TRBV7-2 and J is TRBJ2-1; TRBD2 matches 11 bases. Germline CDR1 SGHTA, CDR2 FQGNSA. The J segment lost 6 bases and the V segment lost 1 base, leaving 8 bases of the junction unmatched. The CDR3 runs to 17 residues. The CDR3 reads CASSLGGVAGGGNEQFF. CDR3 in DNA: TGTGCCAGCAGCTTAGGGGGGGTAGCGGGAGGGGGCAATGAGCAGTTCTTC.

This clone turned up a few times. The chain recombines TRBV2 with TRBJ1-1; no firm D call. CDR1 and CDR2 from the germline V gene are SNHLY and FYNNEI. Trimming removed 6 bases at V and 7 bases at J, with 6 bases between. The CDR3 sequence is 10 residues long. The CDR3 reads CASSLGEAFF. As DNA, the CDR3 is TGTGCCAGCAGCCTCGGTGAAGCTTTCTTT.

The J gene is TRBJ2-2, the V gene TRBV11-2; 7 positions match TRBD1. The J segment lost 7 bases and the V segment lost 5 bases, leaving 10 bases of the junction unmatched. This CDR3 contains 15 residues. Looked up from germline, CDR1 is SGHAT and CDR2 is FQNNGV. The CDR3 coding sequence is TGTGCCAGCAGCCGACTGACAGGGACAATCGGGGAGCTGTTTTTT. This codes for CASSRLTGTIGELFF. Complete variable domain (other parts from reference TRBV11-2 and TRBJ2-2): EAGVAQSPRYKIIEKRQSVAFWCNPISGHATLYWYQQILGQGPKLLIQFQNNGVVDDSQLPKDRFSAERLKGVDSTLKIQPAKLEDSAVYLCASSRLTGTIGELFFGEGSRLTVL.

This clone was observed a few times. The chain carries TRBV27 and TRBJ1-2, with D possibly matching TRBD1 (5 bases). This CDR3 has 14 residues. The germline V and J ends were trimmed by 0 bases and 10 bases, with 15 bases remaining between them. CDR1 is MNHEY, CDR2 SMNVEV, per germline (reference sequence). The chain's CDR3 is CASSLSRQFGDYTF. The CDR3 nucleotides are TGTGCCAGCAGTTTATCGAGACAGTTTGGAGACTACACCTTC.

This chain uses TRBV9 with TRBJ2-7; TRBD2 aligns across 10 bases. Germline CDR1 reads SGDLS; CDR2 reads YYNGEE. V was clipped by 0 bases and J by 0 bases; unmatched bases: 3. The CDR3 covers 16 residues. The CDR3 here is CASSVGLAGASYEQYF. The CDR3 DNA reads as TGTGCCAGCAGCGTAGGACTAGCGGGCGCCTCCTACGAGCAGTACTTC.

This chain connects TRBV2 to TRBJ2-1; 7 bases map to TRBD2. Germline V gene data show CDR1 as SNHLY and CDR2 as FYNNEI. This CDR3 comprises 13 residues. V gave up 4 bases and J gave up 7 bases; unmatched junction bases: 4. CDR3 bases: TGTGCCAGCAGTGGAGTGGGGGGGAATGAGCAGTTCTTC. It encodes CASSGVGGNEQFF.

The CDR3 sequence is CASHRGHGAFF. The DNA of the CDR3 is TGTGCCAGCCACAGGGGGCATGGCGCTTTCTTT. V is TRBV19 and J is TRBJ1-1, with TRBD1 matching over 9 bases. The CDR3 covers 11 residues. J lost 11 bases, V lost 9 bases, and 7 bases had no gene match. Germline V gene lookup returns CDR1 LNHDA and CDR2 SQIVND (reference sequence).

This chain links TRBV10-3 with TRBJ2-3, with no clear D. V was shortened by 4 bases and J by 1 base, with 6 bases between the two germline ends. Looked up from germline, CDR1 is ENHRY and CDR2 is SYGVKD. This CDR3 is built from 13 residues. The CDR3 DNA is TGTGCCATCAGTGCGTTTGGCACAGATACGCAGTATTTT. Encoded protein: CAISAFGTDTQYF.

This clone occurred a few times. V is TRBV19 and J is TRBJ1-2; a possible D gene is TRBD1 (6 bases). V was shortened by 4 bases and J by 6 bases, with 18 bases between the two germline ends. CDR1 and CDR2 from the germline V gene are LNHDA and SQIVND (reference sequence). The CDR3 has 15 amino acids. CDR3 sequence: CASSTRDTRGDGYTF. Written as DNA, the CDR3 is TGTGCCAGTAGTACACGGGACACCCGGGGGGATGGCTACACCTTC.

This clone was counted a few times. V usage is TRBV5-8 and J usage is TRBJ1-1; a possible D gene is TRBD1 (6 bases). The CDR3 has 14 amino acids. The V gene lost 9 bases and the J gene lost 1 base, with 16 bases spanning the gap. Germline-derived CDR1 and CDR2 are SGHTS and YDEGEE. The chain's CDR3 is CATRHPRGNTEAFF. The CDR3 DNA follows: TGTGCCACACGTCACCCCAGGGGGAACACTGAAGCTTTCTTT.

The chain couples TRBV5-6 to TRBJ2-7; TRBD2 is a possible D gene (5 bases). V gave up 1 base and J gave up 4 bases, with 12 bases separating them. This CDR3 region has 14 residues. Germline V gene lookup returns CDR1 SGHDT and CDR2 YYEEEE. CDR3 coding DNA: TGTGCCAGCAGCTTGACGGGAATTGTGTACGAGCAGTACTTC. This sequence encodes CASSLTGIVYEQYF.

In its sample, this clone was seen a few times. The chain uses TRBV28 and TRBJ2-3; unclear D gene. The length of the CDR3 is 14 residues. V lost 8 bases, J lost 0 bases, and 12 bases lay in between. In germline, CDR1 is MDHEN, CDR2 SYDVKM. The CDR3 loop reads CASALAASTDTQYF. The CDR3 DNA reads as TGTGCCAGCGCACTTGCTGCTAGCACAGATACGCAGTATTTT.

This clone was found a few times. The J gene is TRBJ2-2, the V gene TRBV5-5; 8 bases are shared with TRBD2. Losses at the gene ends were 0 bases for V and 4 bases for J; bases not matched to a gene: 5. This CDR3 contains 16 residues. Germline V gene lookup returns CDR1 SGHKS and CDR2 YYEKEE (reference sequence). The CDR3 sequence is CASSLETSAITGELFF. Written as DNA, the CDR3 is TGTGCCAGCAGCTTGGAGACTAGCGCTATCACCGGGGAGCTGTTTTTT.

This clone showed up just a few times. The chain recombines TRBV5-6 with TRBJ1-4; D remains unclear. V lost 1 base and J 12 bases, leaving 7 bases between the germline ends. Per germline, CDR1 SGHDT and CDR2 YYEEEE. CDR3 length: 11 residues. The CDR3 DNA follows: TGTGCCAGCAGCTTGCGGGGAGAACTGTTTTTT. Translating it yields CASSLRGELFF.

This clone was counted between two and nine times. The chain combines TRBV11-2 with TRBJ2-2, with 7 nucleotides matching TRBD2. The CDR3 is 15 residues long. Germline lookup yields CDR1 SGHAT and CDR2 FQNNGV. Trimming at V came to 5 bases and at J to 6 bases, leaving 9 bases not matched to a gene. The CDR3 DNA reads TGTGCCAGCAGCCCCGGACCTAGCGGATCCGGGGAGCTGTTTTTT. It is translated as CASSPGPSGSGELFF.

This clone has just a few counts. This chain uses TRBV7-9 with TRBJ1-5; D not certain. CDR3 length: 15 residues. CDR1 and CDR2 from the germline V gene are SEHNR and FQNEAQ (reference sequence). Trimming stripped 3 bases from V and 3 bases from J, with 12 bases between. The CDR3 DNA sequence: TGTGCCAGCAGCTTCCCCGGTAATGACAATCAGCCCCAGCATTTT. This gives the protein CASSFPGNDNQPQHF.

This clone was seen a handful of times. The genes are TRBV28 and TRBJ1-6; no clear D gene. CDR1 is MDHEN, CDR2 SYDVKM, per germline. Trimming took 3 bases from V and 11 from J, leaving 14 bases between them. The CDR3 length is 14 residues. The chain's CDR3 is CASSLVTGGTPLHF. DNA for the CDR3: TGTGCCAGCAGTTTGGTCACGGGAGGGACACCCCTCCACTTT.

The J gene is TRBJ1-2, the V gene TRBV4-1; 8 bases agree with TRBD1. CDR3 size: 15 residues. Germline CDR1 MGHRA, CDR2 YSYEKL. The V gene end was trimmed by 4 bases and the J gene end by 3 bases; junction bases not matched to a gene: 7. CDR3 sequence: CASSRISQGDYGYTF. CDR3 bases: TGCGCCAGCAGCCGAATATCACAGGGGGACTATGGCTACACCTTC.